Described below is a single TCR beta chain sequence and its context. This entry belongs to a study of blood T cell repertoires in COVID-19. The V end was cut by 2 bases, the J end by 8 bases, with 21 bases between. Germline assignment: CDR1 GTSNPN and CDR2 SVGIG (reference sequence). This CDR3 is built from 16 residues. This table comes from immunoSEQ multiplex PCR, and its TCRdb copy is limited to in-frame clones, with some not included. Here the sample spans 300,000 to 400,000 clones, around nine tenths being singletons. The receptor's source is a woman in her fifties or sixties with COVID-19, enrolled during active disease. This chain connects TRBV30 to TRBJ1-4; D may be TRBD1 (5 bases). Sequencing input: peripheral blood. The CDR3 region has the DNA TGTGCCTGGAGTATATGGGACTTAGGGGAGGAGGAAAAACTGTTTTTT. It codes for CAWSIWDLGEEEKLFF.